This TCR beta chain was recorded in a study of T cell repertoires in cytomegalovirus infection. As for the study in general: Public TCR beta signature analysis indicated the presence of both CMV infection and matching HLA type.

MiXCR, applied by TCRdb to the reads, yields one record per CDR3 protein. The data show about 740,000 distinct CDR3 sequences, 35% seen once. Note on this clonotype: Its antigen is not known.

Study-wide findings and caveats: The ex vivo response was dominated by HLA-C-restricted CMV-specific TCR beta clonotypes. Summed public TCR beta family frequency identified CMV carriers bearing the relevant HLA.

V dropped 2 bases and J dropped 9; count of bases not matched to a gene: 8. Germline V gene data show CDR1 as LNHDA and CDR2 as SQIVND (reference sequence). The CDR3 is made up of 15 amino acids. Material: PBMCs. The source is a human donor in good health (CMV status not recorded). Some clones in this sample may be carry-over from other donors' samples. V gene TRBV19 combines with J gene TRBJ2-4, with 9 bases fitting TRBD1. CDR3 in amino acids: CASSIRGTGMGIQYF. In nucleotides, the CDR3 is TGTGCCAGTAGTATAAGAGGGACAGGGATGGGCATTCAGTACTTC. The whole variable domain, filled in from reference TRBV19 and TRBJ2-4, reads DGGITQSPKYLFRKEGQNVTLSCEQNLNHDAMYWYRQDPGQGLRLIYYSQIVNDFQKGDIAEGYSVSREKKESFPLTVTSAQKNPTAFYLCASSIRGTGMGIQYFGAGTRLSVL.